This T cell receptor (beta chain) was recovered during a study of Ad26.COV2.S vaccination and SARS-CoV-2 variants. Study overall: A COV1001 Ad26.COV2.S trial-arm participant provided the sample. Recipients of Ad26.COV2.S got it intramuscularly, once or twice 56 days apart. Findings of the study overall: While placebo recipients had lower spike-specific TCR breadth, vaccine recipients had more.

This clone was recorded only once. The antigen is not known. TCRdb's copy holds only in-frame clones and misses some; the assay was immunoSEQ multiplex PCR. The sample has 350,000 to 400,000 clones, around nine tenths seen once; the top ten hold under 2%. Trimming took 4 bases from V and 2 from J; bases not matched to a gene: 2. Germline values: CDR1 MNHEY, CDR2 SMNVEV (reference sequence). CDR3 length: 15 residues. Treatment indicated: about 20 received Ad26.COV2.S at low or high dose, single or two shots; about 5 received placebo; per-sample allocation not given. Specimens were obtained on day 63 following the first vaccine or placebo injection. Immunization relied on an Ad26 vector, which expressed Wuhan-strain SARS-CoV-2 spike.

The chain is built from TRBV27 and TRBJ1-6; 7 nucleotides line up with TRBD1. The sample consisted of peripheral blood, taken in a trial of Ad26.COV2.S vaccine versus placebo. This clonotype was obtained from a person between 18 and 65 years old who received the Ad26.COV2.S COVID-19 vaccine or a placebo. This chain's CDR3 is CASSSGQAYNSPLHF. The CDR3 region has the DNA TGTGCCAGCAGTTCCGGACAGGCCTATAATTCACCCCTCCACTTT.